This TCR beta chain was captured in a study of immune evolution from preneoplasia to lung adenocarcinoma. The study's findings and limits: Normal lung had the highest top T cell clone frequencies.

The repertoire was sequenced with immunoSEQ multiplex PCR; TCRdb's copy has only in-frame clones and lacks some. This table holds about 4,000 clones, roughly 89% found once. The CDR3 spans 11 residues. The germline CDR1 and CDR2 sequences are SQVTM and ANQGSEA. The V end lost 1 base, the J end lost 0 bases, and 0 bases lay between the germline ends. Histologic diagnosis was independently verified by two lung pathologists. Regarding this clone: The target antigen is unknown.

The chain carries TRBV29-1 and TRBJ1-2; D ambiguous. This TCR came from a donor at least 70 years old with lung adenocarcinoma. Sequenced sample: FFPE minimally invasive lung adenocarcinoma tissue. In DNA, the CDR3 is TGCAGCGTTGAAGCTAACTATGGCTACACCTTC. As protein: CSVEANYGYTF.